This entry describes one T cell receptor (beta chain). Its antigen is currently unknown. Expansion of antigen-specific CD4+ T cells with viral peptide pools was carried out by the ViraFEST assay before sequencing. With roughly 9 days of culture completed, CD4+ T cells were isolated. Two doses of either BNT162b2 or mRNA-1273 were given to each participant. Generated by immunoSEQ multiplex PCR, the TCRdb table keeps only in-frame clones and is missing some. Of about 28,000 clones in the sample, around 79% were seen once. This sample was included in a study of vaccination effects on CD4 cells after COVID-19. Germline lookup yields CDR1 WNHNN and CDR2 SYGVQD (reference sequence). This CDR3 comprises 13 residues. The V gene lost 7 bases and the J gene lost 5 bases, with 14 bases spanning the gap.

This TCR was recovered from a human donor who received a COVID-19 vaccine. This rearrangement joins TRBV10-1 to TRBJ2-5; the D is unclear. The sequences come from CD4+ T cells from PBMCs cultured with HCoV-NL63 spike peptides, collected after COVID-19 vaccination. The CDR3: CASITSGRETQYF. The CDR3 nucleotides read TGCGCCAGCATCACCTCGGGCAGGGAGACCCAGTACTTC.